These 26 T cell receptor beta chains were all obtained from the same sample, sequenced in a study of blood T cell repertoires in COVID-19. Method: immunoSEQ multiplex PCR; TCRdb's copy keeps in-frame clones and lacks some. Of 210,000 or so clones detected, around 92% appear once; the ten largest clones hold more than 0.95%. The sequenced material came from peripheral blood. The receptors derive from a young man with acute or convalescent COVID-19.

The rearrangement links TRBV4-1 to TRBJ2-2; 10 nucleotides agree with TRBD2. The CDR3 loop spans 16 amino acids. J gave up 5 bases and V 4 bases, and 7 bases lay outside the gene matches. Germline V CDR1 and CDR2: MGHRA, YSYEKL. In nucleotides, the CDR3 is TGCGCCAGCAGCCCCAACCCTAGCGGGAGTACCGGGGAGCTGTTTTTT. Its protein product is CASSPNPSGSTGELFF.

The J gene is TRBJ1-1, the V gene TRBV5-6, with TRBD1 matching over 8 bases. V lost 2 bases and J lost 1; bases outside the gene matches: 10. Germline values: CDR1 SGHDT, CDR2 YYEEEE. The CDR3 has 17 amino acids. CDR3 sequence: CASSFRTRTGTNTEAFF. Here the CDR3 DNA reads TGTGCCAGCAGCTTTAGGACAAGGACAGGGACGAACACTGAAGCTTTCTTT.

The chain employs TRBV19 and TRBJ1-1; tentative D call: TRBD1 (5 bases). The CDR3 has 15 residues. In germline, CDR1 is LNHDA, CDR2 SQIVND (reference sequence). The ends were cut back, 3 bases at V and 2 bases at J, with 13 bases in the middle. CDR3 in DNA: TGTGCCAGTAGTATGGAGGGGAATGAAAACACTGAAGCTTTCTTT. Its translation: CASSMEGNENTEAFF. The entire variable domain, with the rest obtained from reference TRBV19 and TRBJ1-1, is as follows: DGGITQSPKYLFRKEGQNVTLSCEQNLNHDAMYWYRQDPGQGLRLIYYSQIVNDFQKGDIAEGYSVSREKKESFPLTVTSAQKNPTAFYLCASSMEGNENTEAFFGQGTRLTVV.

This chain joins TRBV6-1 and TRBJ1-5; 7 nucleotides line up with TRBD1. V lost 2 bases and J lost 6; bases outside the gene matches: 4. This CDR3 has 14 residues. Germline CDR1 reads MNHNS; CDR2 reads SASEGT. CDR3 residues: CASSESRGLQPQHF. DNA of the CDR3: TGTGCCAGCAGTGAATCGAGGGGGCTTCAGCCCCAGCATTTT.

The chain is built from TRBV6-5 and TRBJ2-3; 8 nucleotides line up with TRBD2. Losses at the gene ends were 11 bases for V and 5 bases for J; bases not matched to a gene: 9. Germline V gene sequence: CDR1 MNHEY, CDR2 SVGAGI. CDR3 length: 13 residues. The CDR3 loop reads CARGGPYKDTQYF. The DNA of the CDR3 is TGTGCCCGCGGGGGGCCGTATAAAGATACGCAGTATTTT.

V is TRBV5-1 and J is TRBJ1-6, with 10 bases that match TRBD1. The V gene end was trimmed by 2 bases and the J gene end by 0 bases; junction bases not matched to a gene: 5. The germline V gene has CDR1 SGHRS and CDR2 YFSETQ. The CDR3 extends over 18 amino acids. The DNA for the CDR3 is TGCGCCAGCAGCTTTCGACAGGGGGCTAGCTCCTATAATTCACCCCTCCACTTT. As protein: CASSFRQGASSYNSPLHF.

This chain joins TRBV4-1 and TRBJ2-3; 9 bases agree with TRBD2. This CDR3 has 15 amino acids. The V gene's germline CDR1 is MGHRA and CDR2 YSYEKL. V lost 1 base, J lost 4 bases, and 3 bases stayed unmatched. CDR3 sequence reads: CASSQGGGAADTQYF. Written as DNA, the CDR3 is TGCGCCAGCAGCCAAGGCGGGGGGGCGGCAGATACGCAGTATTTT.

This chain links TRBV27 with TRBJ1-5; a weak D match, TRBD1 (6 bases). The germline gives CDR1 MNHEY, CDR2 SMNVEV (reference sequence). The CDR3 loop spans 14 amino acids. The V end was cut by 3 bases, the J end by 7 bases, with 13 bases between. The DNA for the CDR3 is TGTGCCAGCAGTTTGCAAGGGGGACGGCAGCCCCAGCATTTT. This sequence encodes CASSLQGGRQPQHF.

The chain carries TRBV5-4 and TRBJ2-5; no reliable D call. CDR3 length equals 14 residues. V shed 1 base and J shed 5 bases, with 12 bases lying between them. Per the germline V gene, CDR1 is SGHNT and CDR2 is YYREEE (reference sequence). The CDR3 reads CASSLSHPGETQYF. Written as DNA, the CDR3 is TGTGCCAGCAGCTTGTCACATCCCGGGGAGACCCAGTACTTC.

This chain uses TRBV19 with TRBJ1-2, with 9 nucleotides matching TRBD1. Germline loops: CDR1 LNHDA, CDR2 SQIVND (reference sequence). The V and J ends lost 6 bases and 8 bases, in that order; junction bases with no gene match: 4. This CDR3 region has 12 residues. The CDR3, as DNA: TGTGCCAGTAGAGACAGGGGGAACGGCTACACCTTC. This translates into CASRDRGNGYTF.

The chain links TRBV4-1 to TRBJ2-2; 8 positions agree with TRBD1. V dropped 4 bases and J dropped 5; count of bases not matched to a gene: 9. CDR1 is MGHRA, CDR2 YSYEKL, per germline. The length of the CDR3 is 16 residues. The CDR3 here is CASSRTLTGATGELFF. The CDR3 DNA is TGCGCCAGCAGCCGGACCCTGACAGGGGCAACCGGGGAGCTGTTTTTT.

The V call is TRBV3-1 (or the pseudogene TRBV3-2), the J call TRBJ2-3, with TRBD2 identical over 9 bases. Germline V CDR1 and CDR2: LGHDT, YNNKEL (reference sequence). The V segment lost 3 bases and the J segment 2 bases; nucleotides outside the gene matches: 9. This CDR3 has 17 residues. CDR3 amino acids: CASSQYRSGGNTDTQYF. The CDR3 nucleotides are TGTGCCAGCAGCCAGTATCGTAGCGGGGGCAACACAGATACGCAGTATTTT.

This CDR3 is CASSLMANTIYF. CDR3 bases: TGTGCCAGCAGCTTGATGGCCAACACCATATATTTT. This chain uses TRBV11-2 with TRBJ1-3; D remains unclear. The ends were cut back, 3 bases at V and 7 bases at J, with 7 bases in the middle. The CDR3 sequence is 12 residues long. The germline gives CDR1 SGHAT, CDR2 FQNNGV.

The V and J genes are TRBV30 and TRBJ1-6; D might be TRBD1 (6 bases). CDR3 length: 16 amino acids. Trimming pared 2 bases from V and 1 base from J, leaving 12 bases between. The germline CDR1 and CDR2 sequences are GTSNPN and SVGIG (reference sequence). In nucleotides, the CDR3 is TGTGCCTGGAGTTTGGCAGGGGCGTCCTATAATTCACCCCTCCACTTT. Protein sequence: CAWSLAGASYNSPLHF.

In this sample, this clone turned up once. The chain joins TRBV2 to TRBJ1-1; 7 positions match TRBD1. This CDR3 contains 12 residues. V dropped 8 bases and J dropped 4; count of bases not matched to a gene: 4. Per the germline V gene, CDR1 is SNHLY and CDR2 is FYNNEI. Written as DNA, the CDR3 is TGTGCCAGCGGGACAGACAGCACTGAAGCTTTCTTT. Translation gives CASGTDSTEAFF.

The count of this clone is one. The genes are TRBV5-1 and TRBJ1-1; TRBD1 is a possible D gene (5 bases). Germline values: CDR1 SGHRS, CDR2 YFSETQ. The V end was cut by 4 bases, the J end by 9 bases, with 22 bases between. CDR3 length: 15 residues. CDR3: CASSPSGRGSGQAFF. The CDR3 DNA sequence: TGCGCCAGCAGCCCTTCGGGGAGGGGCTCCGGCCAAGCTTTCTTT. The variable domain in full, with the rest retrieved from reference TRBV5-1 and TRBJ1-1, is KAGVTQTPRYLIKTRGQQVTLSCSPISGHRSVSWYQQTPGQGLQFLFEYFSETQRNKGNFPGRFSGRQFSNSRSEMNVSTLELGDSALYLCASSPSGRGSGQAFFGQGTRLTVV.

This chain connects TRBV7-8 to TRBJ1-2; 7 bases map to TRBD1. The J segment lost 8 bases and the V segment lost 5 bases, leaving 5 bases of the junction unmatched. The CDR3 contains 12 residues. Germline CDR1 and CDR2: SGHVS and FQNEAQ. The DNA of the CDR3 is TGTGCCAGCAGCCTCGACAGGGTCGGCTACACCTTC. It specifies CASSLDRVGYTF.

The J gene is TRBJ1-6, the V gene TRBV7-3; 7 bases fit TRBD1. The CDR3 extends over 16 amino acids. CDR1 SGHTA and CDR2 FQGTGA come from the germline V gene. V was pared by 2 bases and J by 7 bases, with 8 bases of the junction left unmatched. CDR3: CASSLFQTGANSPLHF. The CDR3 DNA reads as TGTGCCAGCAGCTTATTCCAAACAGGGGCCAATTCACCCCTCCACTTT.

This chain connects TRBV24-1 to TRBJ2-2, with 7 nucleotides matching TRBD1. J lost 8 bases, V lost 5 bases, and 16 bases had no gene match. The CDR3 length is 17 residues. The V gene's germline CDR1 is KGHDR and CDR2 SFDVKD. CDR3 amino acids: CATSVVRDSGLAGELFF. The CDR3 DNA is TGTGCCACCAGTGTGGTCCGGGACAGCGGCTTGGCTGGGGAGCTGTTTTTT.

The rearrangement joins TRBV27 to TRBJ2-3; the match to TRBD2 covers 8 bases. This CDR3 is 18 amino acids long. V shed 0 bases and J 1 base; nucleotides not matched to a gene: 9. Germline CDR1 and CDR2: MNHEY and SMNVEV (reference sequence). CDR3: CASSLSREGAEGTDTQYF. The CDR3 nucleotides read TGTGCCAGCAGTTTATCCCGGGAGGGTGCGGAGGGCACAGATACGCAGTATTTT.

This chain links TRBV4-1 with TRBJ2-7; a possible D gene is TRBD1 (6 bases). Per the germline V gene, CDR1 is MGHRA and CDR2 is YSYEKL. The CDR3 has 14 residues. The V end lost 4 bases, the J end lost 0 bases, and 10 bases lay between the germline ends. CDR3 amino acids: CASSPRDISYEQYF. The CDR3, as DNA: TGCGCCAGCAGCCCCCGGGACATCTCCTACGAGCAGTACTTC.

J is TRBJ1-5 and V is TRBV6-5; tentative D call: TRBD1 (5 bases). Trimming took off 5 bases at V and 7 bases at J, with 12 bases between the two ends. Germline assignment: CDR1 MNHEY and CDR2 SVGAGI. The CDR3 runs to 13 residues. The CDR3 DNA reads TGTGCCAGCAGTAACGGGGGGTGGCAGCCCCAGCATTTT. Its protein is CASSNGGWQPQHF.

CDR3 nucleotides: TGTGCCAGCAGCCCGGAACAGACCCGCACAGATACGCAGTATTTT. This encodes CASSPEQTRTDTQYF. The chain carries TRBV7-8 and TRBJ2-3; D unclear. V lost 5 bases to trimming and J lost 1 base, with 13 bases between them. CDR3 size: 15 residues. Per the germline V gene, CDR1 is SGHVS and CDR2 is FQNEAQ.

The genes are TRBV28 and TRBJ1-5, with D perhaps TRBD1 (6 bases). Germline V gives CDR1 MDHEN, CDR2 SYDVKM. The CDR3 covers 15 residues. V was cut by 7 bases and J by 4 bases, with 17 bases left in between. The CDR3 sequence: CASTRPNRVNQPQHF. CDR3 in DNA: TGTGCCAGCACCCGCCCCAACAGGGTGAATCAGCCCCAGCATTTT.

The genes are TRBV10-3 and TRBJ2-6; no firm D call. V was pared by 8 bases and J by 0 bases, with 14 bases between. The CDR3 has 16 residues. Germline loops: CDR1 ENHRY, CDR2 SYGVKD. The CDR3 nucleotides are TGTGCCATCCCCGCTGATCCGGGCTCTGGGGCCAACGTCCTGACTTTC. It is translated as CAIPADPGSGANVLTF.

The J gene is TRBJ2-4, the V gene TRBV10-3; TRBD1 might be the D (5 bases). This CDR3 is 14 amino acids long. The V gene lost 11 bases and the J gene lost 0 bases, with 14 bases spanning the gap. The germline gives CDR1 ENHRY, CDR2 SYGVKD. CDR3 in amino acids: CAPRVLVAKNIQYF. In nucleotides, the CDR3 is TGTGCCCCCAGGGTCCTCGTAGCCAAAAACATTCAGTACTTC.